A selection of T cell receptor beta chains follows, all from one sample in a study of blood T cell repertoires in COVID-19. TCRdb's table, derived via immunoSEQ multiplex PCR, lists solely in-frame clones and lacks some. Of 200,000 to 250,000 clones in the sample, just over 85% were seen once. The source material was peripheral blood. The receptors originated from a man aged 18-30 years with active or convalescent COVID-19. The CDR3 runs from the conserved cysteine through the conserved F or W. Each record gives: D gene, clone size, V gene, J gene, CDR3 DNA, CDR3 protein. D genes are given only for firm matches. The size field is filled for only some rows; it gives once, few, many or a size class.

D gene: TRBD1; clone size: .; V gene: TRBV5-4; J gene: TRBJ2-5; CDR3 DNA: TGTGCCAGCAGCCAGAGGCCAGGGGGAGAGACCCAGTACTTC; CDR3 protein: CASSQRPGGETQYF
D gene: .; clone size: .; V gene: TRBV28; J gene: TRBJ1-1; CDR3 DNA: TGTGCCAGCAGTTCCTATGGTTATGCTGGAGCTTTCTTT; CDR3 protein: CASSSYGYAGAFF
D gene: .; clone size: .; V gene: TRBV11-2; J gene: TRBJ1-2; CDR3 DNA: TGTGCCAGCAGCTTAGGAGGCGGCCGAAACTATGGCTACACCTTC; CDR3 protein: CASSLGGGRNYGYTF
D gene: TRBD2; clone size: .; V gene: TRBV6-1; J gene: TRBJ2-1; CDR3 DNA: TGTGCCAGCAGTGACGGGACTAGCGGTCTTCATGAGCAGTTCTTC; CDR3 protein: CASSDGTSGLHEQFF
D gene: TRBD1; clone size: .; V gene: TRBV19; J gene: TRBJ2-7; CDR3 DNA: TGTGCCAGTAGTCCCCTGAAGGGACAGGGTCGGTCCTACGAGCAGTACTTC; CDR3 protein: CASSPLKGQGRSYEQYF
D gene: .; clone size: .; V gene: TRBV9; J gene: TRBJ2-1; CDR3 DNA: TGTGCCAGCAGCGCCGTCCCCCGGGGCTCCTACAATGAGCAGTTCTTC; CDR3 protein: CASSAVPRGSYNEQFF
D gene: TRBD1; clone size: few; V gene: TRBV5-1; J gene: TRBJ1-6; CDR3 DNA: TGCGCCAGCAGCTCTAAGGGACAGGGGGCCTCACCCCTCCACTTT; CDR3 protein: CASSSKGQGASPLHF
D gene: .; clone size: once; V gene: TRBV11-2; J gene: TRBJ1-1; CDR3 DNA: TGTGCCAGCAGTAGGGGGTTTGAGTCTGAAGCTTTCTTT; CDR3 protein: CASSRGFESEAFF
D gene: TRBD2; clone size: .; V gene: TRBV30; J gene: TRBJ2-3; CDR3 DNA: TGTGCCTGGAGTGTGAGAAGCGGGGCGCAGTATTTT; CDR3 protein: CAWSVRSGAQYF
D gene: .; clone size: .; V gene: TRBV4-2; J gene: TRBJ2-1; CDR3 DNA: TGTGCCAGCAGCCAAGACCAACCGGACTTCACTGCCAGGGGCCTGAACAATGAGCAGTTCTTC; CDR3 protein: CASSQDQPDFTARGLNNEQFF
D gene: .; clone size: once; V gene: TRBV7-2; J gene: TRBJ1-3; CDR3 DNA: TGTGCCAGCAGCTTGCAGGGGACAGGAAACACCATATATTTT; CDR3 protein: CASSLQGTGNTIYF
D gene: .; clone size: .; V gene: TRBV7-2; J gene: TRBJ1-2; CDR3 DNA: TGTGCCAGCAGCTCCGGTCCTGCCTACACCTTC; CDR3 protein: CASSSGPAYTF
D gene: TRBD2; clone size: .; V gene: TRBV24-1; J gene: TRBJ2-2; CDR3 DNA: TGTGCCACCAGTGACCCTGGACTAGCGGGAGCGCTCACCGGGGAGCTGTTTTTT; CDR3 protein: CATSDPGLAGALTGELFF
D gene: .; clone size: .; V gene: TRBV5-1; J gene: TRBJ2-7; CDR3 DNA: TGCGCCAGCAGCTGGACGGGCGGGGATGGAAGCTACGAGCAGTACTTC; CDR3 protein: CASSWTGGDGSYEQYF
D gene: TRBD2; clone size: .; V gene: TRBV7-3; J gene: TRBJ2-1; CDR3 DNA: TGTGCCAGCAGCTTAAAGGGACTAGCGGGAGGGGGAAATGAGCAGTTCTTC; CDR3 protein: CASSLKGLAGGGNEQFF
D gene: TRBD2; clone size: .; V gene: TRBV7-8; J gene: TRBJ2-1; CDR3 DNA: TGTGCCAGCAGCCGCAACAGAGAAATAGATACTAGCGGAGTCCGGAATGAGCAGTTCTTC; CDR3 protein: CASSRNREIDTSGVRNEQFF
D gene: .; clone size: .; V gene: TRBV4-2; J gene: TRBJ2-5; CDR3 DNA: TGTGCCAGCAGCCATTCCGGGTCTAGGGAGACCCAGTACTTC; CDR3 protein: CASSHSGSRETQYF
D gene: .; clone size: once; V gene: TRBV5-1; J gene: TRBJ1-1; CDR3 DNA: TGCGCCAGCAGCTTGGTGACAGGAATGAACACTGAAGCTTTCTTT; CDR3 protein: CASSLVTGMNTEAFF
D gene: TRBD1; clone size: .; V gene: TRBV27; J gene: TRBJ2-1; CDR3 DNA: TGTGCCAGCAGTTCGGTACAGGGGGCAGGCAATGAGCAGTTCTTC; CDR3 protein: CASSSVQGAGNEQFF
D gene: .; clone size: .; V gene: TRBV25-1; J gene: TRBJ2-1; CDR3 DNA: TGTGCCAGCAGTACGCGGACACCTTACAATGAGCAGTTCTTC; CDR3 protein: CASSTRTPYNEQFF
D gene: .; clone size: .; V gene: TRBV7-2; J gene: TRBJ1-1; CDR3 DNA: TGTGCCAGCAGCTTCGAACAGCCGAACACTGAAGCTTTCTTT; CDR3 protein: CASSFEQPNTEAFF
D gene: .; clone size: .; V gene: TRBV5-1; J gene: TRBJ2-3; CDR3 DNA: TGCGCCAGCAGCTTTTATTCAGGGTTCACAGATACGCAGTATTTT; CDR3 protein: CASSFYSGFTDTQYF
D gene: TRBD2; clone size: .; V gene: TRBV29-1; J gene: TRBJ2-5; CDR3 DNA: TGCAGCGTTGACACACTAGCGGGAGGCCACGGGGGCGGGACCCAGTACTTC; CDR3 protein: CSVDTLAGGHGGGTQYF
D gene: TRBD1; clone size: .; V gene: TRBV5-1; J gene: TRBJ1-2; CDR3 DNA: TGCGCCAGCAGCTCGGGAACAGGGGTCCATACCTATGGCTACACCTTC; CDR3 protein: CASSSGTGVHTYGYTF
D gene: .; clone size: .; V gene: TRBV29-1; J gene: TRBJ1-2; CDR3 DNA: TGCAGCGTTGAGACTCCAGGGGGCTACACCTTC; CDR3 protein: CSVETPGGYTF
D gene: TRBD2; clone size: .; V gene: TRBV18; J gene: TRBJ2-7; CDR3 DNA: TGTGCCAGCTCAGAAGTAGCGGGAGTTCGCCACGAGCAGTACTTC; CDR3 protein: CASSEVAGVRHEQYF
D gene: .; clone size: .; V gene: TRBV5-4; J gene: TRBJ2-2; CDR3 DNA: TGTGCCAGCAGCTGGAGCGGGCTAAACACCGGGGAGCTGTTTTTT; CDR3 protein: CASSWSGLNTGELFF
D gene: .; clone size: .; V gene: TRBV6-5; J gene: TRBJ2-5; CDR3 DNA: TGTGCCAGCCATGATAGCGTGGAAGAGACCCAGTACTTC; CDR3 protein: CASHDSVEETQYF
D gene: .; clone size: few; V gene: TRBV9; J gene: TRBJ1-1; CDR3 DNA: TGTGCCAGCAGCGTAGGTGCTCCGGGGTCGGGCACTGAAGCTTTCTTT; CDR3 protein: CASSVGAPGSGTEAFF
D gene: .; clone size: .; V gene: TRBV7-2; J gene: TRBJ1-2; CDR3 DNA: TGTGCCAGCAGCAAAACAGCCAGCGGAAACTATGGCTACACCTTC; CDR3 protein: CASSKTASGNYGYTF
D gene: TRBD2; clone size: .; V gene: TRBV2; J gene: TRBJ2-3; CDR3 DNA: TGTGCCAGCAGCCCCCCGGGACTAGAGAAGGCAGATACGCAGTATTTT; CDR3 protein: CASSPPGLEKADTQYF
D gene: TRBD1; clone size: .; V gene: TRBV6-4; J gene: TRBJ2-7; CDR3 DNA: TGTGCCAGCAGGCTCACAGGGGGCATGGCCTACGAGCAGTACTTC; CDR3 protein: CASRLTGGMAYEQYF
D gene: TRBD1; clone size: .; V gene: TRBV12-3/TRBV12-4; J gene: TRBJ1-6; CDR3 DNA: TGTGCCAGCACCGGACAGGGCACTTCACCCCTCCACTTT; CDR3 protein: CASTGQGTSPLHF
D gene: TRBD1; clone size: few; V gene: TRBV11-1; J gene: TRBJ2-7; CDR3 DNA: TGTGCCAGCAGCTCCAAAACAGGGGGCTCCTACGAGCAGTACTTC; CDR3 protein: CASSSKTGGSYEQYF
D gene: .; clone size: once; V gene: TRBV5-1; J gene: TRBJ1-1; CDR3 DNA: TGCGCCAGCAGCTGGGCCAGTTTACAGGGAACTGAAGCTTTCTTT; CDR3 protein: CASSWASLQGTEAFF
D gene: .; clone size: .; V gene: TRBV19; J gene: TRBJ1-5; CDR3 DNA: TGTGCCACCCGAGGACTCAATAGCAATCAGCCCCAGCATTTT; CDR3 protein: CATRGLNSNQPQHF
D gene: .; clone size: once; V gene: TRBV10-1; J gene: TRBJ1-1; CDR3 DNA: TGCGCCAGCAGCCGATCCCGGGGGTCGGACACTGAAGCTTTCTTT; CDR3 protein: CASSRSRGSDTEAFF
D gene: .; clone size: once; V gene: TRBV5-1; J gene: TRBJ1-1; CDR3 DNA: TGCGCCAGCAGCTTGGAGGGTCGCCTTACAGGGCGATCGGCCGAAGCTTTCTTT; CDR3 protein: CASSLEGRLTGRSAEAFF
D gene: .; clone size: once; V gene: TRBV20-1; J gene: TRBJ2-7; CDR3 DNA: TGCAGTGCTCTACTAGATCTCCAGCAGTACTTC; CDR3 protein: CSALLDLQQYF
D gene: .; clone size: .; V gene: TRBV30; J gene: TRBJ2-2; CDR3 DNA: TGTGCCTGGGCGGGACAGCTAAACACCGGGGAGCTGTTTTTT; CDR3 protein: CAWAGQLNTGELFF
D gene: .; clone size: .; V gene: TRBV11-3; J gene: TRBJ2-7; CDR3 DNA: TGTGCCAGCTCCCCAGGGCCTCCCTACGAGCAGTACTTC; CDR3 protein: CASSPGPPYEQYF
D gene: TRBD2; clone size: .; V gene: TRBV11-3; J gene: TRBJ2-2; CDR3 DNA: TGTGCCAGCAGTAACCACGGCCTAGCGGGAGAAGGGGCCGGGGAGCTGTTTTTT; CDR3 protein: CASSNHGLAGEGAGELFF
D gene: .; clone size: .; V gene: TRBV27; J gene: TRBJ1-1; CDR3 DNA: TGTGCCAGCACAGGGTTTACTGAAGCTTTCTTT; CDR3 protein: CASTGFTEAFF
D gene: .; clone size: few; V gene: TRBV28; J gene: TRBJ2-6; CDR3 DNA: TGTGCCAGTTTAGCGGGACAGATCTCTGGGGCCAACGTCCTGACTTTC; CDR3 protein: CASLAGQISGANVLTF
D gene: TRBD1; clone size: .; V gene: TRBV2; J gene: TRBJ2-6; CDR3 DNA: TGTGCCAGCCGCCCCGGGACAGGGGCATTGTCTGGGGCCAACGTCCTGACTTTC; CDR3 protein: CASRPGTGALSGANVLTF
D gene: TRBD2; clone size: .; V gene: TRBV11-2; J gene: TRBJ2-3; CDR3 DNA: TGTGCCAGCAGCTTCGGCTTACTAGCGGGAGGGCCTACAGATACGCAGTATTTT; CDR3 protein: CASSFGLLAGGPTDTQYF
D gene: .; clone size: .; V gene: TRBV28; J gene: TRBJ2-7; CDR3 DNA: TGTGCCAGCAGTCCCCCCGACTGGAGCTCCTACGAGCAGTACTTC; CDR3 protein: CASSPPDWSSYEQYF
D gene: TRBD1; clone size: .; V gene: TRBV19; J gene: TRBJ1-1; CDR3 DNA: TGTGCCAGTAGGGGGACAGGGGGAAGTCTGACTGAAGCTTTCTTT; CDR3 protein: CASRGTGGSLTEAFF
D gene: TRBD1; clone size: .; V gene: TRBV2; J gene: TRBJ1-5; CDR3 DNA: TGTGCCAGCAGATCGGGACAGAATAGCAATCAGCCCCAGCATTTT; CDR3 protein: CASRSGQNSNQPQHF
D gene: .; clone size: .; V gene: TRBV19; J gene: TRBJ1-5; CDR3 DNA: TGTGCCAGTAGCCCACCCTGGAGCAACGGCAATCAGCCCCAGCATTTT; CDR3 protein: CASSPPWSNGNQPQHF
D gene: .; clone size: .; V gene: TRBV19; J gene: TRBJ1-1; CDR3 DNA: TGTGCCAGTAGTATTGTTTCGGGAGTCCGTGAAGCTTTCTTT; CDR3 protein: CASSIVSGVREAFF
D gene: .; clone size: .; V gene: TRBV7-3; J gene: TRBJ2-1; CDR3 DNA: TGTGCCAGCAGCGATTCGGGCTCCTACAATGAGCAGTTCTTC; CDR3 protein: CASSDSGSYNEQFF
D gene: TRBD2; clone size: .; V gene: TRBV5-6; J gene: TRBJ2-7; CDR3 DNA: TGTGCCAGCAGCAAACTAGCGGGAGCCTACGAGCAGTACTTC; CDR3 protein: CASSKLAGAYEQYF